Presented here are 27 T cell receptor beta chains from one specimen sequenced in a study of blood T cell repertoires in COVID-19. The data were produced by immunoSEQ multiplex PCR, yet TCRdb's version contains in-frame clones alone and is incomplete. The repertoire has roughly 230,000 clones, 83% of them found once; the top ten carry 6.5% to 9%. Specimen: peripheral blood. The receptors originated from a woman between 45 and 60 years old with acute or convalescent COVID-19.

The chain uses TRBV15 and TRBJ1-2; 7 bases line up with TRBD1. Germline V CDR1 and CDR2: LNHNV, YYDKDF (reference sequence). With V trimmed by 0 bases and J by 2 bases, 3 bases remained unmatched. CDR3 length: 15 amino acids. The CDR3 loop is CATSRETGRNYGYTF. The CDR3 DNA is TGTGCCACCAGCAGAGAGACAGGGAGGAACTATGGCTACACCTTC.

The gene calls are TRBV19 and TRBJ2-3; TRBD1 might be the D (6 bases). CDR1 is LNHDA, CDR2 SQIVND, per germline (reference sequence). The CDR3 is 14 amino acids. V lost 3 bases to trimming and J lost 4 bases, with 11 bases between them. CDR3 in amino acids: CASSMNGGADTQYF. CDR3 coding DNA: TGTGCCAGTAGTATGAATGGGGGCGCAGATACGCAGTATTTT.

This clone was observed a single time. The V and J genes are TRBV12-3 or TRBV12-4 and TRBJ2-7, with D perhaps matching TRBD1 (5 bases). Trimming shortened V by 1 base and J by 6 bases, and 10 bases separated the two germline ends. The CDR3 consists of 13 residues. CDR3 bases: TGTGCCAGCAGTTTAGGGTCAGGGCGCGAGCAGTACTTC. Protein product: CASSLGSGREQYF.

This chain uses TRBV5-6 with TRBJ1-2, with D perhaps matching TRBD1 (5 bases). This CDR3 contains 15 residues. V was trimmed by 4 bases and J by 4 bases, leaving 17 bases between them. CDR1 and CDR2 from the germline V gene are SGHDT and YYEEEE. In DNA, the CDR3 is TGTGCCAGCAGCCCGTGGGGCAGGGCGGCCTATGGCTACACCTTC. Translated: CASSPWGRAAYGYTF.

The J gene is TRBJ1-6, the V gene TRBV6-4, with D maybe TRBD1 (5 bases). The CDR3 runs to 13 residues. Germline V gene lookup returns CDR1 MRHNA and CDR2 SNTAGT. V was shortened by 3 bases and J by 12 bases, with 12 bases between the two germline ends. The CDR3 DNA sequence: TGTGCCAGCAGTGAGGGGCCTGCAGTACCCCTCCACTTT. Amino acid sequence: CASSEGPAVPLHF.

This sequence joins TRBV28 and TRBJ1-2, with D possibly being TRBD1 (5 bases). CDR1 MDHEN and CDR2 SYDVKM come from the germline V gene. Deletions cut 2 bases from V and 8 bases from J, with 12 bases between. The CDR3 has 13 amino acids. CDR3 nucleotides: TGTGCCAGCAGTTTAAGGCAGGGTCTGGGCTACACCTTC. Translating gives CASSLRQGLGYTF.

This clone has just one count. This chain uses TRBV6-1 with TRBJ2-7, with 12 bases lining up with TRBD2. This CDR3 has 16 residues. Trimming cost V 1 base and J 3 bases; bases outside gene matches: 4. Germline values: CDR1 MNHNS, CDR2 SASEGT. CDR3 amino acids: CASSEGLAGGGYEQYF. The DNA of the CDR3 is TGTGCCAGCAGTGAAGGTCTAGCGGGAGGGGGCTACGAGCAGTACTTC.

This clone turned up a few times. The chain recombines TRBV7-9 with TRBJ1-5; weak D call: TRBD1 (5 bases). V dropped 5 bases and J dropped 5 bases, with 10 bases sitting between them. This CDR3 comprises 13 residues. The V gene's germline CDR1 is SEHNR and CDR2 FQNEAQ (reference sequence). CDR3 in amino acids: CASSQGWDQPQHF. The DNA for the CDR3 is TGTGCCAGCAGCCAGGGCTGGGATCAGCCCCAGCATTTT.

The CDR3 spells CASKASGGLYEQYF. The CDR3 region has the DNA TGTGCCAGTAAGGCTAGCGGAGGCCTCTACGAGCAGTACTTC. The chain has TRBV19 and TRBJ2-7, with TRBD2 matching over 7 bases. The V gene's germline CDR1 is LNHDA and CDR2 SQIVND (reference sequence). The CDR3 is made up of 14 amino acids. V was clipped by 7 bases and J by 3 bases; unmatched bases: 9.

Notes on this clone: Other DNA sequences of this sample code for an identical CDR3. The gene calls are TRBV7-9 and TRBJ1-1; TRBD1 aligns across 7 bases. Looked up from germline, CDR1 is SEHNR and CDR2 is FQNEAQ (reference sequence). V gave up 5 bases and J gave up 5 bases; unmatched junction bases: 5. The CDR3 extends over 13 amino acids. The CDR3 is CASSRQGSTEAFF. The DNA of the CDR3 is TGTGCCAGCAGCCGACAGGGAAGTACTGAAGCTTTCTTT.

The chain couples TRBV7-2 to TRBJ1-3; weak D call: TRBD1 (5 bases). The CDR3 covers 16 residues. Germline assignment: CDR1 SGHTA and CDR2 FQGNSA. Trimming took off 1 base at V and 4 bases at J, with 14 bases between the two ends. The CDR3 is CASSLGPGAGGNTIYF. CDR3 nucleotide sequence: TGTGCCAGCAGCTTAGGCCCCGGGGCGGGAGGAAACACCATATATTTT.

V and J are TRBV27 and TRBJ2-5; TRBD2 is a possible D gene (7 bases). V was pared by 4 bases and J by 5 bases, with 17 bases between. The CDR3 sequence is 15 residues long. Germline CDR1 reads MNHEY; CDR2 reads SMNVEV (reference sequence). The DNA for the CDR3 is TGTGCCAGCAGTTCCCTCGGGGGGCAGAAGGAGACCCAGTACTTC. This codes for CASSSLGGQKETQYF.

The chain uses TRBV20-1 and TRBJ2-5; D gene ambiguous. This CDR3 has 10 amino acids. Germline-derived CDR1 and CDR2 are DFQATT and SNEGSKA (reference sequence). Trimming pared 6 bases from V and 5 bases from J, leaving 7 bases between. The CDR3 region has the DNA TGCAGTGCCCCTATGGAGACCCAGTACTTC. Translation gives CSAPMETQYF.

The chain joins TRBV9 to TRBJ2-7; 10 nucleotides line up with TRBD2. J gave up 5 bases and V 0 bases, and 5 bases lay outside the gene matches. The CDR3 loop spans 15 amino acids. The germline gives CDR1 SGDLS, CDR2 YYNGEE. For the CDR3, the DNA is TGTGCCAGCAGCGTAGGAGTAGCGGGGGGTGACGAGCAGTACTTC. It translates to CASSVGVAGGDEQYF.

DNA of the CDR3: TGTGCCAGCAGCTTCAGGTCGGTGAACACTGAAGCTTTCTTT. Protein product: CASSFRSVNTEAFF. This chain connects TRBV5-4 to TRBJ1-1, with D uncertain. The CDR3 runs to 14 residues. V gave up 2 bases and J gave up 0 bases, with 8 bases separating them. The V gene's germline CDR1 is SGHNT and CDR2 YYREEE (reference sequence).

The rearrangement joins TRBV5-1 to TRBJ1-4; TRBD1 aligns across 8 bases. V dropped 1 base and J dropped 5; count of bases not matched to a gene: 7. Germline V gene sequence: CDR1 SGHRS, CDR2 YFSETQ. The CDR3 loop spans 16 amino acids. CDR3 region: CASSLFGTGGNEKLFF. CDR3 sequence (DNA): TGCGCCAGCAGCTTGTTCGGGACAGGTGGAAATGAAAAACTGTTTTTT.

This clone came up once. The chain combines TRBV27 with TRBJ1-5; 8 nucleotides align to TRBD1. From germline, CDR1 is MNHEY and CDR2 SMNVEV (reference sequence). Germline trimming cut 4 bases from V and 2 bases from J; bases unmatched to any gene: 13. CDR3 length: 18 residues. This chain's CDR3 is CASSSAPDRGVGNQPQHF. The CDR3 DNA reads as TGTGCCAGCAGTTCTGCCCCCGACAGGGGAGTGGGCAATCAGCCCCAGCATTTT.

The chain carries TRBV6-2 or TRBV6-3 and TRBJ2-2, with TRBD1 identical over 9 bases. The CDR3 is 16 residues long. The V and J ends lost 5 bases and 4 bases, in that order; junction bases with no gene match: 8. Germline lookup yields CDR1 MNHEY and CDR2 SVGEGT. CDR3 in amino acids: CASSPPGQGFTGELFF. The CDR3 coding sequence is TGTGCCAGCAGTCCACCGGGACAGGGTTTCACCGGGGAGCTGTTTTTT.

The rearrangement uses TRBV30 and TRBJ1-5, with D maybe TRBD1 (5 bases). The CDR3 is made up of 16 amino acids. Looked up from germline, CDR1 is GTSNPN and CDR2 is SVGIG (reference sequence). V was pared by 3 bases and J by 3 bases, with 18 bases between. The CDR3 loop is CAWSDRGGSDNQPQHF. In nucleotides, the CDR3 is TGTGCCTGGAGCGACCGGGGGGGATCGGACAATCAGCCCCAGCATTTT.

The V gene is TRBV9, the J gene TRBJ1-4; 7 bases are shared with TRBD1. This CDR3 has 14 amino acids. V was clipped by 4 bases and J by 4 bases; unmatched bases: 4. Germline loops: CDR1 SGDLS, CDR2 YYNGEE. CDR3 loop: CASSLGQINEKLFF. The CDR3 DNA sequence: TGTGCCAGCAGCCTGGGACAGATTAATGAAAAACTGTTTTTT.

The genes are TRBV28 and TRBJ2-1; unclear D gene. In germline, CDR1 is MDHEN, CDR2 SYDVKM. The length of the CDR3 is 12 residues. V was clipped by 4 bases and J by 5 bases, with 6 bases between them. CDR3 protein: CASSSQHNEQFF. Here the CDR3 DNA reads TGTGCCAGCAGTTCACAGCACAATGAGCAGTTCTTC.

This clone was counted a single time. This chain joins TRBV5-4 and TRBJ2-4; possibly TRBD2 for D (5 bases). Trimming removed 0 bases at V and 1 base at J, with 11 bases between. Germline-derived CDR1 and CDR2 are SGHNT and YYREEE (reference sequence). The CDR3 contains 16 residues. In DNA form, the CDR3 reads TGTGCCAGCAGCTTGGAGGTAGCGTCGGCCAAAAACATTCAGTACTTC. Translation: CASSLEVASAKNIQYF.

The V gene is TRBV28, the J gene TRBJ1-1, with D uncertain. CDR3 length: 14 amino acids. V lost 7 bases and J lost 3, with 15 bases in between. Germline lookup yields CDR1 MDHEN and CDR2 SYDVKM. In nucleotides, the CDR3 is TGTGCCAGCATCGACGGACTCTTTGACACTGAAGCTTTCTTT. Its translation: CASIDGLFDTEAFF. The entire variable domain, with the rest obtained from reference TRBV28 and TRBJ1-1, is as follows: DVKVTQSSRYLVKRTGEKVFLECVQDMDHENMFWYRQDPGLGLRLIYFSYDVKMKEKGDIPEGYSVSREKKERFSLILESASTNQTSMYLCASIDGLFDTEAFFGQGTRLTVV.

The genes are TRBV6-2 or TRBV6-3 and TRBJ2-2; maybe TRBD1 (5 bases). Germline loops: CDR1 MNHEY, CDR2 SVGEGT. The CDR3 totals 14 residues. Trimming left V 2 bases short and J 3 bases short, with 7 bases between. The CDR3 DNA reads TGTGCCAGCAGTTACAGGGGCTACACCGGGGAGCTGTTTTTT. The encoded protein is CASSYRGYTGELFF.

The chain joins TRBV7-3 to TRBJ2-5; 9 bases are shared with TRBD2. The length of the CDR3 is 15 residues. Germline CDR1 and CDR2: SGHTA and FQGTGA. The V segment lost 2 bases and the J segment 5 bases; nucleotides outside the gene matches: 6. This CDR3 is CASSLFGTSSETQYF. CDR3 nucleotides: TGTGCCAGCAGCTTATTCGGGACTAGCAGCGAGACCCAGTACTTC.

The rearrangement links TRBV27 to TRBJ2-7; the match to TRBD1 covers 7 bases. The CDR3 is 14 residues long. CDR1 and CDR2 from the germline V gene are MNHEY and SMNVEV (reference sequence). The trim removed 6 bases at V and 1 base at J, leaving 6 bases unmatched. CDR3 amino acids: CASRPGQPSYEQYF. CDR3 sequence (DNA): TGTGCCAGCAGGCCGGGACAGCCTTCCTACGAGCAGTACTTC.

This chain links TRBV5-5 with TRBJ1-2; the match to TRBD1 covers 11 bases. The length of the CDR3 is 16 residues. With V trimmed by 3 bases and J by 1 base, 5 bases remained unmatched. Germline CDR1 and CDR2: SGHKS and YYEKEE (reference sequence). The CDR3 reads CASSWSGTGGNYGYTF. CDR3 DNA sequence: TGTGCCAGCAGCTGGTCCGGGACAGGGGGTAACTATGGCTACACCTTC. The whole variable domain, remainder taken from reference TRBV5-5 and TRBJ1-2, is DAGVTQSPTHLIKTRGQQVTLRCSPISGHKSVSWYQQVLGQGPQFIFQYYEKEERGRGNFPDRFSARQFPNYSSELNVNALLLGDSALYLCASSWSGTGGNYGYTFGSGTRLTVV.